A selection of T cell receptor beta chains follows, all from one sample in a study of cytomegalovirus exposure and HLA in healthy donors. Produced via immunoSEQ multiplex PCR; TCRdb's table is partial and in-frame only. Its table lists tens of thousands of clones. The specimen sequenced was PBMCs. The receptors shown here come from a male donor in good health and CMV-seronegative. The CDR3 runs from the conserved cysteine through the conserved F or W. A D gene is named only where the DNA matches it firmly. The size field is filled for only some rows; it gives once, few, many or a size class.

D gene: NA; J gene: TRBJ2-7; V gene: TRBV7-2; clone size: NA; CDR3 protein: CASSLDRVGVEQYF; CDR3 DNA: TGTGCCAGCAGCTTAGACAGGGTAGGAGTCGAGCAGTACTTC
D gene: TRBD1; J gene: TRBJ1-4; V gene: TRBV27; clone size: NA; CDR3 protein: CASSEAGGNEKLFF; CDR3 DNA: TGTGCCAGTTCGGAGGCAGGGGGCAATGAAAAACTGTTTTTT
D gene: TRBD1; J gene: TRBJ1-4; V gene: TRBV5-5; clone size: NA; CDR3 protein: CASSDGQVEKLFF; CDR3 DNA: TGTGCCAGCAGCGACGGACAGGTGGAAAAACTGTTTTTT
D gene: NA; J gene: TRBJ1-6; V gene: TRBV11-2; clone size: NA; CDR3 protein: CASSLGSSYNSPLHF; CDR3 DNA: TGTGCCAGCAGCCTCGGGAGCTCCTATAATTCACCCCTCCACTTT
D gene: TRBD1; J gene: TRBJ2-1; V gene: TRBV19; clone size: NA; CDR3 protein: CATGQGYNEQFF; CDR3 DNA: TGTGCCACCGGACAGGGCTACAATGAGCAGTTCTTC
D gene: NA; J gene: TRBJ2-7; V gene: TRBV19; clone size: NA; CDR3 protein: CASSTTGIEGYEQYF; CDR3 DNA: TGTGCCAGTAGTACCACCGGGATCGAGGGCTACGAGCAGTACTTC
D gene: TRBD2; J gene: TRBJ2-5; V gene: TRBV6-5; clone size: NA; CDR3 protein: CASSYSGLALENQYF; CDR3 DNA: TGTGCCAGCAGTTACTCCGGACTAGCTCTAGAGAACCAGTACTTC
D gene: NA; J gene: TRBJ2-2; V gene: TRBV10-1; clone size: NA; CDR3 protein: CASSEGRGVNTGELFF; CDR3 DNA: TGCGCCAGCAGTGAGGGTCGCGGAGTAAACACCGGGGAGCTGTTTTTT
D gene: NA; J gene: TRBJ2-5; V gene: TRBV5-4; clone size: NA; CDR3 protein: CASSLAREETQYF; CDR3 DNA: TGTGCCAGCAGCTTGGCGCGAGAAGAGACCCAGTACTTC
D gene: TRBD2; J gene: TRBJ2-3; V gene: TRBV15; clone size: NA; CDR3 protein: CATSRQVSGGTDTQYF; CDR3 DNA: TGTGCCACCAGCAGACAAGTTAGCGGGGGCACAGATACGCAGTATTTT
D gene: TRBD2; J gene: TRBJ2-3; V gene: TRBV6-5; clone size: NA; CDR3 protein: CASSVLAGDSDTQYF; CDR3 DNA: TGTGCCAGCAGTGTCCTAGCGGGAGATTCAGATACGCAGTATTTT
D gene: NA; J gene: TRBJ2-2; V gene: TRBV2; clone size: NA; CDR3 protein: CASSELSLAGELFF; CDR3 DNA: TGTGCCAGCAGCGAGCTTTCGCTGGCCGGGGAGCTGTTTTTT
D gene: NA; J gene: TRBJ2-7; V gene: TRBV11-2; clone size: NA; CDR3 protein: CASSPIRGREVYEQYF; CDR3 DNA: TGTGCCAGCAGCCCAATTCGGGGCAGGGAGGTCTACGAGCAGTACTTC
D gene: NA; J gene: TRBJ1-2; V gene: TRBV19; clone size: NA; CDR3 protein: CASRSSGGNYGYTF; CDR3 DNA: TGTGCCAGTAGATCATCGGGGGGGAACTATGGCTACACCTTC
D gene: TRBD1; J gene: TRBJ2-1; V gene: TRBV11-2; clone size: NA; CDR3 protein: CASSPDRGAYNEQFF; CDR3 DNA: TGTGCCAGCAGCCCCGACAGGGGAGCCTACAATGAGCAGTTCTTC
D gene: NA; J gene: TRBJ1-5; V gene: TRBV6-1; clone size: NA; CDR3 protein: CASSPVLNQPQHF; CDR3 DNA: TGTGCCAGCTCGCCAGTATTAAATCAGCCCCAGCATTTT
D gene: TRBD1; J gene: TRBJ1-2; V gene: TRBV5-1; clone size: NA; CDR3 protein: CASSLGDRENYGYTF; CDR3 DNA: TGCGCCAGCAGCTTGGGGGACAGGGAAAACTATGGCTACACCTTC
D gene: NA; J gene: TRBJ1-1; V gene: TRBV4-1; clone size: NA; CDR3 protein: CASSYGQLNTEAFF; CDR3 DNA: TGCGCCAGCAGCTACGGACAGCTGAACACTGAAGCTTTCTTT
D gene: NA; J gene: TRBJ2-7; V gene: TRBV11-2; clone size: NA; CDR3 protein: CASNANNYEQYF; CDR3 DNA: TGTGCCAGCAACGCCAACAACTACGAGCAGTACTTC
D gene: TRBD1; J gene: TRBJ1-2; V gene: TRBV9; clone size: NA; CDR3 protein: CASSADQGAVGGYTF; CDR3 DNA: TGTGCCAGCAGCGCTGATCAGGGGGCGGTGGGAGGCTACACCTTC
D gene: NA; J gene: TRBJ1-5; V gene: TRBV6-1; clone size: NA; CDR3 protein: CASSYGADQPQHF; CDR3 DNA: TGTGCCAGCAGTTATGGGGCTGATCAGCCCCAGCATTTT
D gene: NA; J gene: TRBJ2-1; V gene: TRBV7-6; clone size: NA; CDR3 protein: CASSSSPRGRASNEQFF; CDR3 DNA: TGTGCCAGCAGCTCGAGTCCGAGGGGGAGGGCCTCCAATGAGCAGTTCTTC
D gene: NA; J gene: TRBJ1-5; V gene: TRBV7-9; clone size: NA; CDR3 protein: CASSLAGGNQPQHF; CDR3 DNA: TGTGCCAGCAGCTTGGCGGGGGGGAACCAGCCCCAGCATTTT
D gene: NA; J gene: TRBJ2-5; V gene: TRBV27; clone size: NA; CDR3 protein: CASSFDSRAETQYF; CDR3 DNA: TGTGCCAGCAGTTTTGACAGTAGGGCAGAGACCCAGTACTTC
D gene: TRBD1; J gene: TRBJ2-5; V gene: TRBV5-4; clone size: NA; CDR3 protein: CASSPAGTAKETQYF; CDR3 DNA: TGTGCCAGCAGCCCCGCAGGGACAGCGAAAGAGACCCAGTACTTC
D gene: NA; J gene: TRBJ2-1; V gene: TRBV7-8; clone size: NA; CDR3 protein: CASSSPISGPSSDNEQFF; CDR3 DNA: TGTGCCAGCAGCTCACCCATAAGCGGACCGAGCTCCGACAATGAGCAGTTCTTC
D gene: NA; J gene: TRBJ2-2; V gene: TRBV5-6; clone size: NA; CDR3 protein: CASSSGVGWDNTGELFF; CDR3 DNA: TGTGCCAGCAGCTCGGGGGTGGGCTGGGACAACACCGGGGAGCTGTTTTTT
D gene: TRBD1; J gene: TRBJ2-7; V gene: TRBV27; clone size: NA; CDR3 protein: CASSNYRGYEQYF; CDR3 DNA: TGTGCCAGCAGTAACTACAGGGGCTACGAGCAGTACTTC
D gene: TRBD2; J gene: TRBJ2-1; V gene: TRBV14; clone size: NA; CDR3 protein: CASSAGTSNYNEQFF; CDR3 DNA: TGTGCCAGCAGCGCCGGGACTAGCAATTACAATGAGCAGTTCTTC
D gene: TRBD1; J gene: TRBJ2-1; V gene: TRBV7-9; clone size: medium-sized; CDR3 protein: CASSLAQGQGNQFF; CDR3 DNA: TGTGCCAGCAGCTTAGCGCAGGGACAGGGTAACCAGTTCTTC
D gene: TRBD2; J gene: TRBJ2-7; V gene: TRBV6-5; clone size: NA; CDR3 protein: CASRQKAGGMGEQYF; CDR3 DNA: TGTGCCAGCAGACAAAAAGCGGGAGGGATGGGCGAGCAGTACTTC
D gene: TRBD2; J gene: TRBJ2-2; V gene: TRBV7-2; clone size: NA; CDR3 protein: CASSRGGPNTGELFF; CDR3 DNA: TGTGCCAGCAGTCGCGGGGGTCCGAACACCGGGGAGCTGTTTTTT
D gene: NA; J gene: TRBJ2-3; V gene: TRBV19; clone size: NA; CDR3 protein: CASRDFDTQYF; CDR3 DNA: TGTGCCAGTCGAGACTTCGATACGCAGTATTTT
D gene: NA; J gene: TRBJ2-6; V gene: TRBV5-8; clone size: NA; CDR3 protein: CASSFWATGANVLTF; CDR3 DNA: TGTGCCAGCAGCTTCTGGGCGACTGGGGCCAACGTCCTGACTTTC
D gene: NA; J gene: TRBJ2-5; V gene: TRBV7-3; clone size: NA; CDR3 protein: CASSGQGGETQYF; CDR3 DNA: TGTGCCAGCTCGGGGCAGGGAGGAGAGACCCAGTACTTC
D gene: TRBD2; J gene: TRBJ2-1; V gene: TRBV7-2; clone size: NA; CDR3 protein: CASSLVGTSGPSEQFF; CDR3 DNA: TGTGCCAGCAGCTTAGTGGGGACTAGCGGGCCCTCTGAGCAGTTCTTC
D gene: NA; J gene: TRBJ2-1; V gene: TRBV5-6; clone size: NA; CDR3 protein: CASSFKQNERRTTYNEQFF; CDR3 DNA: TGTGCCAGCAGCTTTAAACAAAACGAGCGGAGGACGACTTACAATGAGCAGTTCTTC
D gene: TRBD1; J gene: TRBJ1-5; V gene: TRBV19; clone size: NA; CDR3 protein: CASREQGARNQPQHF; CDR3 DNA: TGTGCCAGTAGAGAACAGGGGGCCCGCAATCAGCCCCAGCATTTT
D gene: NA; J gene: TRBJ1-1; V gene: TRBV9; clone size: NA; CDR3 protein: CASSVGSQGNTEAFF; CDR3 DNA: TGTGCCAGCAGCGTAGGCTCTCAGGGGAACACTGAAGCTTTCTTT
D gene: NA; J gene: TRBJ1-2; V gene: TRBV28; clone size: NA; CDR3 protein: CASRKPQGIYGYTF; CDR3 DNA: TGTGCCAGCAGGAAACCACAGGGAATCTATGGCTACACCTTC
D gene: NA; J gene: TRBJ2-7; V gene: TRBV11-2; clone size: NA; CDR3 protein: CASSLGQFYEQYF; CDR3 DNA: TGTGCCAGCAGCTTAGGGCAGTTCTACGAGCAGTACTTC
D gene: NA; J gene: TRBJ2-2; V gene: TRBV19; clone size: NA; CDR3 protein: CASSHRGADGELFF; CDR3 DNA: TGTGCCAGTAGTCATCGGGGGGCCGACGGGGAGCTGTTTTTT
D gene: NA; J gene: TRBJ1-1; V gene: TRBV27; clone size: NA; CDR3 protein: CASAGSRVAEAFF; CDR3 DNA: TGTGCCAGCGCGGGCTCTCGGGTGGCTGAAGCTTTCTTT
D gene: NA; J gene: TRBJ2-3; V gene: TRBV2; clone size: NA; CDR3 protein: CASRERQTWDTQYF; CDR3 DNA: TGTGCCAGCAGGGAGAGACAGACGTGGGATACGCAGTATTTT
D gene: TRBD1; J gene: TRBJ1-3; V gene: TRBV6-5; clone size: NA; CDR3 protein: CASSLDREGNTIYF; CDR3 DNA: TGTGCCAGCAGTTTGGACAGGGAGGGAAACACCATATATTTT
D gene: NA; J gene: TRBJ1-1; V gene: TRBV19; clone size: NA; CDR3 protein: CASSRAGLNTEAFF; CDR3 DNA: TGTGCCAGTAGTCGAGCAGGACTAAACACTGAAGCTTTCTTT